Described below is a single T cell receptor beta chain sequence and its context. This clonotype was found a few times. What this receptor recognizes is not known. No qualities accompany the bases; no much larger clone lies one base away. The treatment or condition label, as the study defines it: roughly 11-day PBMC culture with coronavirus spike peptide pools or control peptides (ViraFEST assay). The ViraFEST assay was used in the study, in which antigen-specific T cells were expanded with peptide pools and expanded clonotypes were subsequently identified by TCR sequencing. The positive SARS-CoV-2 PCR tests of the convalescent patients were dated from March to December 2020, before the Alpha, Beta and Delta variants emerged in the United States. Some 2 million PBMCs per well were cultured in IMDM with approximately 5% human AB serum and 7.5 to 10 IU/ml IL-2, plus 10 ug/ml peptide pools. On days 3 and 7, half of the culture medium was replaced with fresh IL-2-containing medium. CD4+ T cells were isolated after less than twelve days of culture through negative selection using the EasySep CD4+ T cell isolation kit. Ficoll-Paque Plus gradient centrifugation was used to isolate PBMCs from whole blood, and the isolated PBMCs were then either used fresh or cryopreserved at -140C. Culture conditions were generally each tested in triplicate wells.

This specimen comes from a study of vaccination and CD4 T cells after COVID-19 (dated by TCRdb to 2022 to 2024). Context from the whole study: Convalescent patients had a positive SARS-CoV-2 result on nasal swab PCR, and of these patients, 8 or 9 had mild disease and one had severe disease. Post-COVID blood samples were collected from convalescent patients a median of approximately 93 days after diagnosis, with a range of roughly 30 to 170 days. In nine to eleven COVID-19 convalescent patients and 4 infection-naive healthy vaccine recipients, researchers compared the spike-specific CD4+ TCR repertoire from before mRNA vaccination with the repertoire from after. The convalescent cohort comprised six males and four females, including two Hispanic individuals, seven Caucasians, two Asians and one multiracial person. Two doses of either the Pfizer-BioNTech BNT162b2 vaccine (n=8) or the Moderna mRNA-1273 vaccine (n=2) were administered to participants. The cultures were stimulated with overlapping spike peptide pools from SARS-CoV-2 and from the common cold coronaviruses HCoV-NL63, HCoV-OC43 and HCoV-229E. In control cultures, a CEFX viral epitope pool was used as positive control, an HIV-1 Nef peptide pool was used as negative control, or no peptide was added. Post-vaccine blood samples were taken a median of around 77 days after the second vaccine dose, with a range of roughly 14 to 250 days. Overall results and qualifications from the work: Of the vaccine-specific clones found in convalescent patients, nearly all (304 of 307) were mono-reactive for SARS-CoV-2 spike instead of being cross-reactive with common cold coronaviruses. Among the post-vaccine SARS-CoV-2-reactive clones in convalescent patients, a median 86.3% showed up only after vaccination, which suggests vaccine-specific priming. Only a relatively small number of convalescent patients were included in the study, and early timepoints following natural infection were not analyzed. The median count of SARS-CoV-2-reactive clonotypes went up from about 23 after infection to 38 after vaccination, although the change was not significant.

The library was prepared using PCR. DNA from cultured CD4+ T cells was subjected to TCR sequencing with the Oncomine TCR Beta short-read assay at the Johns Hopkins FTIC core. The QIAamp micro DNA kit was used to extract genomic DNA from the cultured CD4+ T cells. The Oncomine TCR Beta libraries from cultured CD4+ T cells were pooled using unique dual indexes and then sequenced on an Illumina iSeq 100. The authors processed their data as follows. Non-productive sequences were filtered out, and CDR3s that did not start with C, did not end with F or W, or were shorter than 7 amino acids were discarded. Antigen-specific clonotypes were identified with the MANAFEST web application by comparing peptide-stimulated wells with reference and other culture wells. Positive clones required FDR below 0.05, an odds ratio above 5, and productive frequency above 0.1% in at least two of three replicate wells. Clonotypes that were significantly expanded in both SARS-CoV-2 spike wells and at least one common cold coronavirus spike condition were defined as cross-reactive. Using R version 3.6.1, CDR3 homology was evaluated through Levenshtein distances (stringdist) along with unrooted phylogenetic trees (ape). TCRdb trimmed the raw reads at Q25, called clones with MiXCR and kept productive beta chains. Rows are combined by CDR3 protein, so each entry shows the most common genes and DNA. Clone size and V and J calls follow TCRdb, not the original study. The sample profile shows over 10,000 distinct CDR3 sequences; 53% of them were found once. 25% to 30% of the sample lies in the top ten.

Trimming at the junction amounts to 3 bases on V and 4 bases on J, and the germline ends lie 12 bases apart. The germline V gene specifies ENHRY as CDR1 and SYGVKD as CDR2. The CDR3 measures 14 amino acids from cysteine to phenylalanine. This entry keeps only the CDR3 DNA: 42 bases, framed from base 1. The chain joins TRBV10-3 to TRBJ1-2; perhaps TRBD1 is the D gene, with 5 bases matching. The sample consisted of CD4+ T cells from blood, cultured in vitro. This clonotype originated in a human donor who had recovered from COVID-19. For the CDR3, the sequence is CAISETGRSYGYTF. The DNA is as follows: TGTGCCATCAGTGAAACGGGGCGCAGCTATGGCTACACCTTC.